This T cell receptor beta chain was identified in a study of early T cells in non-severe SARS-CoV-2 infection. Study observations and caveats: Private and CD4 specificities were missed by VDJdb matching, which favored anti-spike CD8 responses.

TCRdb passed the 5' RACE reads through MiXCR, listing each CDR3 protein once. This table has approximately 110,000 distinct CDR3 sequences, 15% appearing once. The CDR3 has 16 amino acids. With V trimmed by 4 bases and J by 0 bases, 6 bases remained unmatched. Germline CDR1 DFQATT, CDR2 SNEGSKA (reference sequence). This clonotype was counted ten times or more. Antigen specificity is unknown. The clonotype was recovered from an adult who was a healthcare worker with PCR-confirmed SARS-CoV-2 infection or an uninfected control (not recorded which). Source material: whole blood. The chain couples TRBV20-1 to TRBJ2-1; 10 positions agree with TRBD2. Written as DNA, the CDR3 is TGCAGTGCTATACATAGCGGGGGGAGCTCCTACAATGAGCAGTTCTTC. Its protein is CSAIHSGGSSYNEQFF.